Here is one T cell receptor beta chain with its context. The antigen is unknown. Each sorted subset replicate got 200 ng genomic DNA, tens of thousands of genomes. Some clones are missing from TCRdb's copy, which holds only in-frame ones; the method was immunoSEQ multiplex PCR. The table lists over a million clones, approximately 98% of them singletons. There are 14 residues in the CDR3. Per the germline V gene, CDR1 is MDHEN and CDR2 is SYDVKM. V lost 2 bases and J lost 7, with 15 bases in between. The sample comes from a study of shared clonotypes between healthy human individuals. Study results and limitations: With few donors, the genetic and exposure-history diversity represented was limited. Rarefaction gave evidence that sorted-subset sequencing remained incomplete despite large depth.

The chain carries TRBV28 and TRBJ2-7; D perhaps matches TRBD2 (6 bases). The clonotype was recovered from a man aged 30-40 years in good health. Sequences were obtained from naive CD4+ T cells sorted from blood. The subset here: CD45RA+ positively selected. DNA for the CDR3: TGTGCCAGCAGTTTAATTACTCTGGGGAGGGAGCAGTACTTC. The encoded protein is CASSLITLGREQYF.